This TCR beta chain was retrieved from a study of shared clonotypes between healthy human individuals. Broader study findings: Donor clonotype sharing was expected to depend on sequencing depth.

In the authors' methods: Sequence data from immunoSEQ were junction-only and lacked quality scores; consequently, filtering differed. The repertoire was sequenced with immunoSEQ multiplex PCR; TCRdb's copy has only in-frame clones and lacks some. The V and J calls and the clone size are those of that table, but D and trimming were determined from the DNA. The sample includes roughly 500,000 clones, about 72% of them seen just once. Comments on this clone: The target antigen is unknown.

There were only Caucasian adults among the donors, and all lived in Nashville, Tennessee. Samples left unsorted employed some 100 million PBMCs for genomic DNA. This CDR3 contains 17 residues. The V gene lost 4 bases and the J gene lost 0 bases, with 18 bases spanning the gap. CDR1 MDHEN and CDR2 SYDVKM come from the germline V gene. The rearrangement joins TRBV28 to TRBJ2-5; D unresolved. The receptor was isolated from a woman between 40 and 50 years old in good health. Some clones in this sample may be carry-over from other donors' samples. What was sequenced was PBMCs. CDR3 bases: TGTGCCAGCAGTTCTATACCCTCGGGCCCTTACCAAGAGACCCAGTACTTC. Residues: CASSSIPSGPYQETQYF.